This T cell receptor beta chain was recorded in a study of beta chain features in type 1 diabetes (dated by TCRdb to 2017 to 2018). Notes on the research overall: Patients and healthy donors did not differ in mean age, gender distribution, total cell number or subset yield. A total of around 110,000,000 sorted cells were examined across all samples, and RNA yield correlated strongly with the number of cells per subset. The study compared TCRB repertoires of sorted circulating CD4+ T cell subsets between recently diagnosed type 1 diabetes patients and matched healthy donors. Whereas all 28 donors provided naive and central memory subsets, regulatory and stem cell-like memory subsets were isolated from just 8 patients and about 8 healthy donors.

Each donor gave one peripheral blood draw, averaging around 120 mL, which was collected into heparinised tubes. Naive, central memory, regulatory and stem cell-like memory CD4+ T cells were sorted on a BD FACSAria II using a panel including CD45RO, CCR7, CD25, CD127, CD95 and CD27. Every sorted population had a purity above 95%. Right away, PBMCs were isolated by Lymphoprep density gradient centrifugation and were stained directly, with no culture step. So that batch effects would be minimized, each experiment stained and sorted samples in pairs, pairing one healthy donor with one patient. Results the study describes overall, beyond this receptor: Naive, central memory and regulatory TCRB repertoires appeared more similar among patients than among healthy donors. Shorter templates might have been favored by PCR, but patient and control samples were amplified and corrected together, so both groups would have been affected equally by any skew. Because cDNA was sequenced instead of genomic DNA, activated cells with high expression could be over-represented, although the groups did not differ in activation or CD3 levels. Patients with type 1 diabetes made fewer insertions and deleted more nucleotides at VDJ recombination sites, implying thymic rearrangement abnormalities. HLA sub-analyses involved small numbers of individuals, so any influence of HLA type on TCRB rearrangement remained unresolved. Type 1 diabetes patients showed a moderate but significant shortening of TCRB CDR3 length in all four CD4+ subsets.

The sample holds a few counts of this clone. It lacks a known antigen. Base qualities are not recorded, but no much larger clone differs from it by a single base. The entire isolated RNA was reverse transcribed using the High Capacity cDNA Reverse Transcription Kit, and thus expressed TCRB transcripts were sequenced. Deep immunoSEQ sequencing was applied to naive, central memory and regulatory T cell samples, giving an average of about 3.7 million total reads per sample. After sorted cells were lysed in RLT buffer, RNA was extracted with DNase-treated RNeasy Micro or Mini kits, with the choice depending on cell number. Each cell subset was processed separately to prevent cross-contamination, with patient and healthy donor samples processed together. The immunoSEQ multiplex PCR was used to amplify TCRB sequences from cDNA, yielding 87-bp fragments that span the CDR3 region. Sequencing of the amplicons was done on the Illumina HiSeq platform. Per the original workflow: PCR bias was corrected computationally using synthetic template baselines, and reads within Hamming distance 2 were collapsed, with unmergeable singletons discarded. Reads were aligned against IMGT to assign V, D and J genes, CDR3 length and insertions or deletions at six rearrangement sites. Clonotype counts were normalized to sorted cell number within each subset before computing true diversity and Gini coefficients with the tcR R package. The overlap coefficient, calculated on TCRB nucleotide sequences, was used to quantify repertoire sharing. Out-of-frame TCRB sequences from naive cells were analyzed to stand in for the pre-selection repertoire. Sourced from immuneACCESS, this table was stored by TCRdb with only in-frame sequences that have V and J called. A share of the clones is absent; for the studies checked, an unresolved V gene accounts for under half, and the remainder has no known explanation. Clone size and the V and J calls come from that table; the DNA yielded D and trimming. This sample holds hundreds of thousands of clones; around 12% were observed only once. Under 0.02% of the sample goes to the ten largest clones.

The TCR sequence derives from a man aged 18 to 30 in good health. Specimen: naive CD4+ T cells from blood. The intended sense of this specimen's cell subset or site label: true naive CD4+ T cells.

The sequence in DNA is TGTGCCAGCAGCTTGAGGACGGGAGACGAGACCCAGTACTTC. It is translated as CASSLRTGDETQYF. The V and J segments used are TRBV5-6 and TRBJ2-5; TRBD2 is perhaps the D gene, given 6 matching bases. Reading the germline V gene gives CDR1 SGHDT and CDR2 YYEEEE. Spanning cysteine to phenylalanine, the CDR3 consists of 14 amino acids. The CDR3 DNA has 42 bases and is translated from base 1. V was cut back by 1 base and J by 5 bases, leaving a gap of 12 bases between them.